Below, one T cell receptor beta chain is given with its context. It has no known antigen specificity. No clone much larger than this one lies a single base away; base qualities are absent. Donors were 35 to 40 systemically healthy Caucasian individuals from Russia aged roughly 6 to 95 years. Each donor gave 8 to 10 milliliters of peripheral blood, drawn into EDTA-treated Vacutainer tubes. Ficoll-Paque density-gradient centrifugation was used to isolate PBMCs, with at least 6.5 million per sample. Trizol reagent was used to extract total RNA from PBMCs, with at least 5.5 micrograms per sample. Naive CD45RAhigh/CD27high T cell percentages were measured by flow cytometry on a PBMC aliquot from every donor. The data belong to a study of blood T cells in healthy people across ages (dated by TCRdb to 2013 to 2016). Some background on the complete study: In model experiments, template switching captured roughly one uniquely barcoded TCR beta cDNA molecule for every two T cells. Age-related changes in TCR beta repertoire diversity were measured in the study by deep sequencing normalized with unique cDNA molecular identifiers. Four age groups were formed from the donors: young (average roughly 15 years), middle-aged (approximately 41), aged (approximately 60) and long-lived (about 75). Using the same blood draw, the study looked at two additional independent replicas of 1 million unique cDNA reads for two donors, one aged 18 to 30 and the other aged 80 or older.

Library preparation employed 5' RACE. For sequencing, an Illumina HiSeq 2500 was employed. A second about 7 to 11 cycle PCR used a sample-barcoded 5' primer and a J-beta primer mix. Each TCR beta cDNA molecule received a unique molecular identifier from a template-switch 5' adaptor carrying 12 random nucleotides. Each sample yielded at least 3 million CDR3-containing paired-end reads. First-strand cDNA was synthesized from all RNA with the Mint cDNA synthesis kit, primed by a TRBC-specific oligonucleotide. After uracil-DNA glycosylase treatment, a first 18-cycle PCR used universal primers M1SS and BC2_uni_R on all cDNA. The authors processed their data as follows. Normalization of each sample was performed by random selection of 1 million high-quality reads, each carrying a distinct molecular identifier. Instead of being binned into consensus sequences, reads with shared molecular identifiers were discarded. MiTCR, run with a Q25 quality threshold and the strictest error-elimination algorithm, handled CDR3 identification, clonotype clustering and error correction. A nonparametric unseen species model with Euler transformation was used to estimate a lower bound on total TCR beta diversity. Clones were called with MiXCR by TCRdb after fastp trimmed the public reads at Q25, and only in-frame beta chains were retained. CDR3 protein sequences are deduplicated, and each keeps its most common genes and DNA. The V and J calls come from TCRdb's annotation, not from the publication. Present in this sample are 750,000 to 850,000 distinct CDR3 sequences, around a quarter of which were seen just once. Together, the top ten hold roughly 3.8% of the sample.

Study-wide findings and limitations: Observed TCR beta diversity per million T cells fell roughly linearly with age, and a significant reduction was already apparent by age around 44. Compared with the aged group, more naive CD4+ T cells, fewer expanded clones and increased TCR diversity were shown by the long-lived group, suggesting age selection. Because profiling used bulk unsorted PBMCs, naive and antigen-experienced compartments could not be compared conclusively. Estimates of total diversity based on one million sequenced T cells were regarded as lower bounds and as underestimates. A strong correlation was found between observed TCR beta diversity and the percentage of naive T cells measured by flow cytometry. The CMV infection status of donors was not known, potentially confounding age-related changes in expanded clonotypes.

CDR1 SEHNR and CDR2 FQNEAQ were looked up in the germline V gene (reference sequence). Here V drops 8 bases and J drops 0 bases, and the junction holds 11 bases not matched to any gene. Measured from the cysteine to the phenylalanine, the CDR3 is 17 residues long. Only the CDR3 DNA stays, 51 bases, in frame from base 1. The sample also formed part of further work on T cells of mothers and their children. The second paper further reports: Nine systemically healthy Caucasian individuals, comprising three mothers and their six children, were included as donors. cDNA synthesis used all of the extracted RNA, with 1.5 ug of RNA in each 15 ul reaction. In the second PCR, the M1S primer added sample barcodes and 2-4 random nucleotides. More than 8 million TCR beta CDR3 reads were obtained from each mother, and several million reads were obtained from each child. In both related and unrelated pairs, thymic selection shapes the output of TCR recombination in a similar way, with inherited differences having only a minor effect. Related mother-child pairs always showed normalized repertoire overlap that was slightly higher than in unrelated mother-child pairs, though the difference was never significant. Persistent microchimeric T cell clones were not detected, at a sensitivity of 95 to 100 clones per million clonotypes. Deep NGS was used in the study to compare the TCR beta repertoires of mothers and children and to look for features that separate related mother-child pairs from unrelated individuals. On average, the children were approximately 11 +/- 4 years old, while the mothers were about 37 +/- 4 years old. Libraries were sequenced on Illumina HiSeq 2000 with 100+100 nt paired-end reads after adapter ligation with NEBNext reagents. To prevent cross-contamination, the mother and child libraries were prepared a month apart and were sequenced in separate runs. For each donor, somewhere between roughly 450,000 and 2,000,000 distinct TCR beta clonotypes were identified. Naive TCR beta clonotypes were estimated from low-frequency clonotypes matched to each donor's FACS-determined naive share, without sorting.

The chain is made from TRBV7-9 and TRBJ2-2; 8 bases in between match TRBD2. The sequence derives from a boy younger than 18 in good health. Specimen: blood. The CDR3 here reads CASSLGRGLANTGELFF. The bases read TGTGCCAGCTCCTTAGGGCGGGGACTAGCGAACACCGGGGAGCTGTTTTTT.